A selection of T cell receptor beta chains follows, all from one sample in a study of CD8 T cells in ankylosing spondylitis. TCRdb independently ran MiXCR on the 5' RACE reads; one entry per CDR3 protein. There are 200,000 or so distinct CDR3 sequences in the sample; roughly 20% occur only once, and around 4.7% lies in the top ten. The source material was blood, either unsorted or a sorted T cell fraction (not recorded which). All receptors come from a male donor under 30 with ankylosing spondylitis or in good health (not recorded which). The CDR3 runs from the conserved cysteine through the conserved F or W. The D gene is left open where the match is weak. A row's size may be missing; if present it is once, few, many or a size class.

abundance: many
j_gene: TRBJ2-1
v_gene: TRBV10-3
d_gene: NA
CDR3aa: CAISESGVEQFF
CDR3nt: TGTGCCATCAGTGAGTCCGGAGTAGAGCAGTTCTTC

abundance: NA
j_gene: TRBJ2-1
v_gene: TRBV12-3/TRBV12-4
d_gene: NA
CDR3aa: CASSSRIPYNEQFF
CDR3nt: TGTGCCAGCAGTTCCCGGATACCTTACAATGAGCAGTTCTTC

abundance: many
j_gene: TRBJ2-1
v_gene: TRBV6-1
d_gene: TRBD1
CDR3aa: CASSGWDRGAYNEQFF
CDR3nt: TGTGCCAGCAGCGGATGGGACAGGGGAGCCTACAATGAGCAGTTCTTC

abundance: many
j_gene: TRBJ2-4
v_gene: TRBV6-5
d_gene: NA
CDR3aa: CASSYFGARGNIQYF
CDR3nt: TGTGCCAGCAGTTACTTCGGAGCGAGGGGAAACATTCAGTACTTC

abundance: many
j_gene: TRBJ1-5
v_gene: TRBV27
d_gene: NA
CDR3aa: CASSLVGISNQPQHF
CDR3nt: TGTGCCAGCAGTTTAGTTGGGATTAGCAATCAGCCCCAGCATTTT

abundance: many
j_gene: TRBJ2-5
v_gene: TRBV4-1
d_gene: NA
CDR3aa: CASSQEGGGWGETQYF
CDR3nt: TGCGCCAGCAGCCAAGAGGGTGGGGGCTGGGGAGAGACCCAGTACTTC

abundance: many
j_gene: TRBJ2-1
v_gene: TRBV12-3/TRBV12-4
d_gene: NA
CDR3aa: CASRYRTQNEQFF
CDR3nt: TGTGCCAGCAGGTACAGGACCCAGAATGAGCAGTTCTTC

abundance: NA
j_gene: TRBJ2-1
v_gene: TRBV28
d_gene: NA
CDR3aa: CASAPRGEPNNEQFF
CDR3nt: TGTGCCAGCGCTCCGAGGGGAGAGCCCAACAATGAGCAGTTCTTC

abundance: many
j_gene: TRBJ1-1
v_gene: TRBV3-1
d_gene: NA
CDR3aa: CASSRNGGSSTEAFF
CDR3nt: TGTGCCAGCAGCCGAAATGGGGGCAGCTCCACTGAAGCTTTCTTT

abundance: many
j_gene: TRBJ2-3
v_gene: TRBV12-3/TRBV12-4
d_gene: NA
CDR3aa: CASQFPSALDTQYF
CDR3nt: TGTGCCAGCCAGTTCCCAAGCGCTTTGGATACGCAGTATTTT

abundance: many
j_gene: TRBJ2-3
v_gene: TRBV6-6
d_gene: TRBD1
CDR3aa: CASSYSGDRAPDTQYF
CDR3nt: TGTGCCAGCAGTTACTCGGGGGACAGGGCTCCTGATACGCAGTATTTT

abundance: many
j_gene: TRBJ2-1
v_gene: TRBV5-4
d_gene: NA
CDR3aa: CASSVSGNYNEQFF
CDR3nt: TGTGCCAGCAGCGTAAGCGGAAACTACAATGAGCAGTTCTTC

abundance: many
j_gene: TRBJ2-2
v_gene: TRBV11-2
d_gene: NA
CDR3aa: CASSRRAETGELFF
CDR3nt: TGTGCCAGCAGCCGACGGGCCGAAACCGGGGAGCTGTTTTTT

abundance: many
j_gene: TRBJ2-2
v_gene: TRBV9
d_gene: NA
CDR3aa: CASGRNTGELFF
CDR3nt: TGTGCCAGCGGGAGGAACACCGGGGAGCTGTTTTTT

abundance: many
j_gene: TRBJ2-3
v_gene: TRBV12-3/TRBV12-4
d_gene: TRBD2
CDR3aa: CASSFWREPGDTQYF
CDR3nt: TGTGCCAGCAGTTTCTGGCGGGAGCCTGGAGATACGCAGTATTTT

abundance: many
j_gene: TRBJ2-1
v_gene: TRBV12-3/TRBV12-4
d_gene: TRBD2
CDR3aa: CASSQTLAGGEQFF
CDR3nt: TGTGCCAGCAGTCAAACCCTAGCGGGAGGTGAGCAGTTCTTC

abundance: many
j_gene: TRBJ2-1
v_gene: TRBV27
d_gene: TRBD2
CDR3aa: CATQESGGGEGHNEQFF
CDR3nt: TGTGCCACCCAGGAATCCGGGGGAGGGGAGGGTCACAATGAGCAGTTCTTC

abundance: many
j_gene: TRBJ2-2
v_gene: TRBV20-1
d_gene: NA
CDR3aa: CSARDPRQGGTGELFF
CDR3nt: TGCAGTGCTAGAGATCCCCGGCAGGGGGGCACCGGGGAGCTGTTTTTT

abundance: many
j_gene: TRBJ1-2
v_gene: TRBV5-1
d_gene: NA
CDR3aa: CASSQDRNNYGYTF
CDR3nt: TGCGCCAGCAGCCAGGACAGAAATAACTATGGCTACACCTTC

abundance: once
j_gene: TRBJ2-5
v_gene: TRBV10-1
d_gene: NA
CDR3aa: CASSESADETQYF
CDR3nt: TGCGCCAGCAGTGAGTCGGCAGATGAGACCCAGTACTTC

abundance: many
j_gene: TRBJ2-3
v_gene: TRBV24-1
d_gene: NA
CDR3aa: CATSDSGEYTDTQYF
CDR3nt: TGTGCCACCAGTGATTCCGGGGAATACACAGATACGCAGTATTTT

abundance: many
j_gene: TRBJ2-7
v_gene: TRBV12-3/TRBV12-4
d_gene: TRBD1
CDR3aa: CASSSGTGAYEQYF
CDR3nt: TGTGCCAGCAGTTCAGGGACAGGGGCCTACGAGCAGTACTTC

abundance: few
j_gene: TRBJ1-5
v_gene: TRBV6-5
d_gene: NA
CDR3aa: CASSYFGSNQPQHF
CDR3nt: TGTGCCAGCAGTTACTTCGGGAGTAATCAGCCCCAGCATTTT

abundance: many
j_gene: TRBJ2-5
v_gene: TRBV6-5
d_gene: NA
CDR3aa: CASSYSGGETQYF
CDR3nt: TGTGCCAGCAGTTACTCGGGGGGCGAGACCCAGTACTTC

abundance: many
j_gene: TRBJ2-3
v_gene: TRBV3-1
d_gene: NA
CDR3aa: CASSQAGSQPHTDTQYF
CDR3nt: TGTGCCAGCAGCCAAGCAGGGTCCCAACCCCACACAGATACGCAGTATTTT

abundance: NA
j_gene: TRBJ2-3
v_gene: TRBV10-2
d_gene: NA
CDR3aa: CASSESSVGDTQYF
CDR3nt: TGCGCCAGCAGTGAGTCTAGCGTAGGCGATACGCAGTATTTT

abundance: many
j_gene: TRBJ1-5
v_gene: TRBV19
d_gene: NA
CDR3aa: CASSIDQGTTRNQPQHF
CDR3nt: TGTGCCAGTAGTATAGATCAAGGGACAACAAGGAATCAGCCCCAGCATTTT

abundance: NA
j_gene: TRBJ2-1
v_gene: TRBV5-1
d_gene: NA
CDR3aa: CASSFMKTGLAVYNEQFF
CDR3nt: TGCGCCAGCAGCTTCATGAAAACAGGGCTAGCCGTATACAATGAGCAGTTCTTC

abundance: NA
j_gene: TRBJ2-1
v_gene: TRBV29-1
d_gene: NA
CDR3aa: CSVEDRDAPQFF
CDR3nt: TGCAGCGTTGAAGATAGGGACGCCCCGCAGTTCTTC

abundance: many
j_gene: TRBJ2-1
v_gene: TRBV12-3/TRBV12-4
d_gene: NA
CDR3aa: CASRTTGRGPVSSGQFF
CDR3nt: TGTGCCAGCCGCACCACCGGGAGGGGGCCGGTCTCCTCGGGGCAGTTCTTC

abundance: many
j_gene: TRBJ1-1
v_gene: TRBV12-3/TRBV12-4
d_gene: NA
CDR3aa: CASRRAGTEAFF
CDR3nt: TGTGCCAGCAGACGGGCGGGAACTGAAGCTTTCTTT